Following are 9 T cell receptor beta chains from one sample sequenced in a study of glioma-infiltrating T cells after dendritic cell vaccination. Assay: immunoSEQ multiplex PCR; the TCRdb copy retains only in-frame clones and omits some. Of 100,000 to 120,000 clones listed, 90% were seen once; the top ten hold approximately 2.7%. Sample time point: after dendritic cell vaccination, including at tumor progression/relapse. The source material was blood, sampled after dendritic cell vaccination. Source of these receptors: a human donor with glioblastoma.

Only a few counts were recorded for this clone. The chain is built from TRBV27 and TRBJ2-1; the D gene is possibly TRBD2 (5 bases). V was shortened by 5 bases and J by 5 bases, with 13 bases between the two germline ends. CDR1 is MNHEY and CDR2 is SMNVEV in the germline V gene (reference sequence). This CDR3 has 14 amino acids. DNA for the CDR3: TGTGCCAGCAGTCAGCTAGCAGGAAACAATGAGCAGTTCTTC. The encoded protein is CASSQLAGNNEQFF.

The chain joins TRBV5-6 to TRBJ1-2; unclear D gene. The V end lost 4 bases, the J end lost 9 bases, and 16 bases lay between the germline ends. Germline CDR1 SGHDT, CDR2 YYEEEE. CDR3 size: 13 residues. The CDR3 DNA reads TGTGCCAGCAGCGCCGGCCTCTTCGGGAGCTACACCTTC. This gives the protein CASSAGLFGSYTF. Together with reference TRBV5-6 and TRBJ1-2, the CDR3 gives the full variable domain: DAGVTQSPTHLIKTRGQQVTLRCSPKSGHDTVSWYQQALGQGPQFIFQYYEEEERQRGNFPDRFSGHQFPNYSSELNVNALLLGDSALYLCASSAGLFGSYTFGSGTRLTVV.

This CDR3 reads CASSDRTDLAPHYGYTF. CDR3 nucleotide sequence: TGTGCCAGCAGCGACCGGACAGATCTCGCACCCCACTATGGCTACACCTTC. This chain joins TRBV9 and TRBJ1-2, with TRBD1 as a possible D gene (6 bases). Germline CDR1 is SGDLS and CDR2 is YYNGEE. Trimming pared 3 bases from V and 3 bases from J, leaving 21 bases between. The CDR3 contains 17 residues.

The genes are TRBV18 and TRBJ2-3; D possibly corresponds to TRBD2 (6 bases). The CDR3 has 14 amino acids. Per germline, CDR1 KGHSH and CDR2 LQKENI. The ends were cut back, 3 bases at V and 0 bases at J, with 7 bases in the middle. CDR3 sequence: CASSPGLSTDTQYF. The CDR3 DNA sequence: TGTGCCAGCTCACCGGGACTTAGCACAGATACGCAGTATTTT.

The chain uses TRBV4-1 and TRBJ2-3; the D gene is possibly TRBD1 (5 bases). CDR1 MGHRA and CDR2 YSYEKL come from the germline V gene. CDR3 length equals 16 residues. Trimming took 1 base from V and 5 from J, leaving 16 bases between them. The CDR3: CASSQVFGQGLDTQYF. The CDR3 bases are TGCGCCAGCAGCCAAGTTTTCGGTCAGGGATTAGATACGCAGTATTTT.

The V and J genes are TRBV10-2 and TRBJ1-1; maybe TRBD1 (5 bases). V lost 8 bases to trimming and J lost 1 base, with 11 bases between them. Germline CDR1 WSHSY, CDR2 SAAADI. CDR3 length: 13 amino acids. The DNA for the CDR3 is TGCGCCAGCCTCCCTAGGGGGAACACTGAAGCTTTCTTT. Translated, it gives CASLPRGNTEAFF.

The chain is built from TRBV2 and TRBJ1-5, with 9 positions matching TRBD1. V lost 5 bases to trimming and J lost 0 bases; unmatched junction nucleotides: 2. The CDR3 has 15 residues. Per the germline V gene, CDR1 is SNHLY and CDR2 is FYNNEI. CDR3 loop: CASSPQGASNQPQHF. The CDR3 region has the DNA TGTGCCAGCAGTCCACAGGGGGCTAGCAATCAGCCCCAGCATTTT.

The chain employs TRBV4-1 and TRBJ1-5; TRBD1 aligns across 7 bases. The CDR3 sequence is 15 residues long. Unmatched junction bases numbered 11, after V lost 2 bases and J lost 10 bases. Germline CDR1 and CDR2: MGHRA and YSYEKL. CDR3 DNA: TGCGCCAGCAGCCAACCCGGGACAGTCCCTAACCCCCAGCATTTT. Translated: CASSQPGTVPNPQHF.

This rearrangement joins TRBV7-8 to TRBJ2-1; TRBD2 might be the D (5 bases). CDR3 length: 14 residues. From germline, CDR1 is SGHVS and CDR2 FQNEAQ. The germline V and J ends were trimmed by 1 base and 4 bases, with 8 bases remaining between them. The CDR3: CASSLDGVYNEQFF. CDR3 bases: TGTGCCAGCAGCTTAGACGGGGTATACAATGAGCAGTTCTTC.